A selection of T cell receptor beta chains follows, all from one sample in a study of T-cell reconstitution after alpha-beta-depleted transplantation in children. TCRdb called the PCR reads again in MiXCR, with one record for every CDR3 protein. The sample records some 640,000 distinct CDR3 sequences, 16% being singletons. The input for sequencing was PBMCs from the stem cell graft donor, taken from the stem cell graft. These receptors all come from a human donor who donated a stem cell graft to a child with acute myeloid leukemia. The CDR3 runs from the conserved cysteine through the conserved F or W. A D gene is named only where the DNA matches it firmly. Only part of the rows carry a size: once, few, many, or a class if the clone is expanded.

>-|TRBV7-2|few|TRBJ2-6
TGTGCCAGCAGCCCTGGTCGGATCAACTCTGGGGCCAACGTCCTGACTTTC
CASSPGRINSGANVLTF
>-|TRBV7-2|many|TRBJ2-5
TGTGCCAGCAGCTCCCCGACTAGCCAAGAGACCCAGTACTTC
CASSSPTSQETQYF
>TRBD2|TRBV5-5|-|TRBJ2-3
TGTGCCAGCAGCTCACGCGGGGGGTCGGGCACAGATACGCAGTATTTT
CASSSRGGSGTDTQYF
>-|TRBV12-3/TRBV12-4|-|TRBJ1-1
TGTGCCAGCAGTTTCAATCCAGTGGGAATGAACACTGAAGCTTTCTTT
CASSFNPVGMNTEAFF
>TRBD1|TRBV29-1|many|TRBJ1-1
TGCAGCGGTGGGGGACAGACGAACACTGAAGCTTTCTTT
CSGGGQTNTEAFF
>TRBD2|TRBV20-1|many|TRBJ2-3
TGCAGTGCTAGAGGGCGGGGGGACACAGATACGCAGTATTTT
CSARGRGDTDTQYF
>-|TRBV12-3/TRBV12-4|few|TRBJ2-1
TGTGCCAGCAGAAAATACAATGAGCAGTTCTTC
CASRKYNEQFF
>-|TRBV27|-|TRBJ2-5
TGTGCCAGCAGTTTTCTGGGGTCCCAAGAGACCCAGTACTTC
CASSFLGSQETQYF
>-|TRBV20-1|many|TRBJ2-2
TGCAGTGCTAGCTGGGGGGGGGCCGAGGTAAACACCGGGGAGCTGTTTTTT
CSASWGGAEVNTGELFF
>-|TRBV15|few|TRBJ1-1
TGTGCCACCAGCAGAGATCAAGGGGTAGGCACTGAAGCTTTCTTT
CATSRDQGVGTEAFF
>-|TRBV5-1|few|TRBJ1-1
TGCGCCAGCAGCCCGTCGGGCTCGAACACTGAAGCTTTCTTT
CASSPSGSNTEAFF
>TRBD1|TRBV7-9|few|TRBJ1-1
TGTGCCAGCAGCTTGGTGGGACAGATCTCTAACACTGAAGCTTTCTTT
CASSLVGQISNTEAFF
>TRBD1|TRBV7-3|few|TRBJ2-3
TGTGCCAGCAGTCAGACAGGGGCAGATACGCAGTATTTT
CASSQTGADTQYF
>-|TRBV7-3|-|TRBJ2-1
TGTGCCAGCAGCTTCGATGCGTTCGGTGAGCAGTTCTTC
CASSFDAFGEQFF
>-|TRBV28|-|TRBJ2-2
TGTGCCACCGACCCCTCTTGGGTTCCACAGGGAACACCACCGAACACCGGGGAGCTGTTTTTT
CATDPSWVPQGTPPNTGELFF
>-|TRBV20-1|many|TRBJ2-1
TGCAGTGCTAACGACGGGCTACCTACCTACAATGAGCAGTTCTTC
CSANDGLPTYNEQFF
>-|TRBV29-1|many|TRBJ2-1
TGCAGCGTTGCTAGACTAGTGGGGAATGAGCAGTTCTTC
CSVARLVGNEQFF
>-|TRBV4-3|many|TRBJ1-1
TGCGCCAGCAGCCAAGATAACAGCATGAACACTGAAGCTTTCTTT
CASSQDNSMNTEAFF
>TRBD1|TRBV20-1|many|TRBJ2-1
TGCAGTGCTAGAGAGGGTGGGAGACAGGGACCCTACTACAATGAGCAGTTCTTC
CSAREGGRQGPYYNEQFF
>TRBD1|TRBV7-2|few|TRBJ2-3
TGTGCCAGCAGGGATACAGGGGGCGGCGGCGGATACGCGCAGTATTTT
CASRDTGGGGGYAQYF
>-|TRBV6-6|few|TRBJ2-3
TGTGCCAGCAAGGGGGGGAGCACAGATACGCAGTATTTT
CASKGGSTDTQYF
>-|TRBV6-1|many|TRBJ1-1
TGTGCCAGCAGTGAATCCTCGAAGGTCGTGGGGGCTTTCTTT
CASSESSKVVGAFF
>TRBD2|TRBV12-3/TRBV12-4|-|TRBJ2-1
TGTGCCTTCTGCGGGCCAGCTCCGACTAGCGCCACTTACAATGAGCAGTTCTTC
CAFCGPAPTSATYNEQFF
>TRBD2|TRBV20-1|-|TRBJ2-3
TGCAGTGCTCAGAGCGGGGGGAGGGCAGATACGCAGTATTTT
CSAQSGGRADTQYF
>-|TRBV15|-|TRBJ1-3
TGTGCCACCAGCAGAGATAACACAGGAAACTCTGGAAACACCATATATTTT
CATSRDNTGNSGNTIYF
>-|TRBV5-1|few|TRBJ1-1
TGCGCCAGCAGCTTGGCCAGTCAGATGAACACTGAAGCTTTCTTT
CASSLASQMNTEAFF
>TRBD1|TRBV20-1|many|TRBJ2-2
TGCAGTGCTAGAGGCGCGGGACAGGGTGACACCGGGGAGCTGTTTTTT
CSARGAGQGDTGELFF
>TRBD2|TRBV10-3|-|TRBJ2-6
TGTGCCATCAGTGAATTAGGACTAGCCGCTGGGGCCAACGTCCTGACTTTC
CAISELGLAAGANVLTF
>-|TRBV5-1|-|TRBJ1-5
TGCGCCAGCAGCACGGGACCATCCCAGCCCCAGCATTTT
CASSTGPSQPQHF
>-|TRBV29-1|many|TRBJ1-1
TGCAGCGCCCGGACAGTAGGGATTGGGGGTTGGGCTGAAGCTTTCTTT
CSARTVGIGGWAEAFF
>-|TRBV5-1|-|TRBJ2-6
TGCGCCAGCAGCAGGACCCTAAGCTCTGGGGCCAACGTCCTGACTTTC
CASSRTLSSGANVLTF
>-|TRBV20-1|many|TRBJ1-1
TGCAGTGCGCCCGTGGGATGGTACACTGAAGCTTTCTTT
CSAPVGWYTEAFF
>-|TRBV29-1|many|TRBJ1-2
TGCAGCGTCCGCCGCGGGACGGAAAACTATGGCTACACCTTC
CSVRRGTENYGYTF
>TRBD1|TRBV7-2|few|TRBJ1-1
TGTGCCAGCAGGCCCACAGGGGGGACTGAAGCTTTCTTT
CASRPTGGTEAFF
>-|TRBV24-1|-|TRBJ2-2
TGTGCCACCAGTCAAAACACCGGGGAGCTGTTTTTT
CATSQNTGELFF
>TRBD2|TRBV24-1|-|TRBJ2-3
TGTGCCACCAGTGATTCTTGGACTAGCGGGGACGTTACGCAGTATTTT
CATSDSWTSGDVTQYF
>TRBD1|TRBV27|many|TRBJ1-6
TGTGCCAGCAGGCCCGGGACAGGGGGCCTAGGCTCACCCCTCCACTTT
CASRPGTGGLGSPLHF
>-|TRBV20-1|many|TRBJ1-1
TGCAGTGCTAGAGCTAGGGGGAACACTGAAGCTTTCTTT
CSARARGNTEAFF
>TRBD2|TRBV11-2|few|TRBJ2-5
TGTGCCAGCAGCCAAACGCGGGGGTTACAAGAGACCCAGTACTTC
CASSQTRGLQETQYF
>TRBD1|TRBV12-3/TRBV12-4|many|TRBJ2-7
TGTGCCAGCAGCCCGGACAGGTCCTACGAGCAGTACTTC
CASSPDRSYEQYF
>-|TRBV12-3/TRBV12-4|-|TRBJ2-2
TGTGCCAGCACCATGTTAACCGGGACGACCGGGGAGCTGTTTTTT
CASTMLTGTTGELFF
>-|TRBV6-1|many|TRBJ1-2
TGTGCCAGCAGTACGGGACGGGGGGGCGAGGGCTACACCTTC
CASSTGRGGEGYTF
>-|TRBV24-1|few|TRBJ1-5
TGTGCCACCAGTGACGGGGGGCAGCCCCAGCATTTT
CATSDGGQPQHF
>TRBD1|TRBV11-2|few|TRBJ1-1
TGTGCCAGCAGCTTAGGGTTACAACAAGGGGGCTGGAGAACTGAAGCTTTCTTT
CASSLGLQQGGWRTEAFF
>TRBD2|TRBV7-2|few|TRBJ2-3
TGTGCCAGCAGCTTAGTCCCTAGCGGGGGGCTCACAGATACGCAGTATTTT
CASSLVPSGGLTDTQYF
>-|TRBV6-5|many|TRBJ2-5
TGTGCCAGCAGTTACTCGTGGGGTTCGGAGACCCAGTACTTC
CASSYSWGSETQYF
>-|TRBV12-3/TRBV12-4|many|TRBJ2-6
TGTGCCAGCAGTACGGCCTCTGGGGCCAACGTCCTGACTTTC
CASSTASGANVLTF
>-|TRBV7-2|few|TRBJ1-2
TGTGCCAGTGAGAGGGACGGCCGCCTTAACTATGGCTACACCTTC
CASERDGRLNYGYTF
>-|TRBV12-3/TRBV12-4|-|TRBJ1-1
TGTGCCAGCCAGACCTTTGTCGCCGACACTGAAGCTTTCTTT
CASQTFVADTEAFF
>-|TRBV7-2|-|TRBJ2-2
TGTGCCAGCAACCGCGTACTGGGCACCGGGGAGCTGTTTTTT
CASNRVLGTGELFF
>-|TRBV28|-|TRBJ1-3
TGTGCCAGCAGAGATTCCGCCGGGACACTAGGAAACACCATATATTTT
CASRDSAGTLGNTIYF
>-|TRBV7-3|-|TRBJ2-5
TGTGCCAGCAGCTTAGGGGGAGGTATCCTCGAGACCCAGTACTTC
CASSLGGGILETQYF
>TRBD1|TRBV27|-|TRBJ1-6
TGTGCCAGCAGTCGCCTCCCGGGACAGGTCGTAAACAATTCACCCCTCCACTTT
CASSRLPGQVVNNSPLHF
>-|TRBV6-1|many|TRBJ1-2
TGTGCCAGCAAAAAGGGGGACTATGGCTACACCTTC
CASKKGDYGYTF
>-|TRBV29-1|many|TRBJ1-2
TGCAGCGTTGACGGCTATGGCTACACCTTC
CSVDGYGYTF